One sample yielded the 23 T cell receptor beta chains listed below, sequenced in a study of kidney transplant recipient with SARS-CoV-2 infection (dated by TCRdb to the early 2020s). The sample's time point label, in plain terms: pre-pandemic baseline sample and day 111 after first positive SARS-CoV-2 test. The listed sequencing device is Illumina MiSeq. The public reads were reanalyzed by TCRdb: fastp trimming at Q25, MiXCR alignment, in-frame beta chains only. For every CDR3 protein sequence, its rows merge into one entry that carries the most common genes and DNA. For this sample the table gives under 250,000 distinct CDR3 sequences, of which under 35% were detected only once. The ten largest clones add up to more than 6.5% of the sample. The sample was a blood sample, taken at baseline and around day 120 from a kidney transplant recipient. Source of these receptors: a male patient aged 25-45 years who had COVID-19 and was a kidney transplant recipient. Donor T cells from the graft may be present among the T cells after a transplant.

Comment on this clonotype: Likely a read error: the CDR3 ends without its conserved phenylalanine or tryptophan. The chain joins TRBV5-3 to TRBJ1-2, with unresolved D. TRBV5-3 is filed as an ORF, its function uncertain. The CDR3 totals 16 residues. Between the trimmed V and J ends, which lost 6 bases and 4 bases, there was a span of 22 bases. Here the CDR3 DNA reads TGTGCCAGAATATCTGTAGTGGTGAGAAAGACCTATGGCTACACCATC. It codes for CARISVVVRKTYGYTI.

This clonotype was found a few times. V usage is TRBV9 and J usage is TRBJ2-3, with TRBD2 as a possible D gene (5 bases). The germline V gene encodes CDR1 SGDLS and CDR2 YYNGEE. The CDR3 runs 17 residues. Trimming left V 3 bases short and J 3 bases short, with 20 bases between. CDR3 loop: CASSAHSLAEGTDTQYF. In nucleotides, the CDR3 is TGTGCCAGCAGCGCCCACAGCTTGGCAGAGGGTACAGATACGCAGTATTTT.

Turning to this clonotype: This is likely an artifact of a read error, given a far larger clone one base away. V usage is TRBV7-6 and J usage is TRBJ1-4, with D uncertain. The germline CDR1 and CDR2 sequences are SGHVS and FNYEAQ. CDR3 length: 14 amino acids. Trimming took off 2 bases at V and 8 bases at J, with 12 bases between the two ends. The CDR3 loop is CASSLKGGGEKLFF. For the CDR3, the DNA is TGTGCCAGCAGCTTAAAGGGAGGAGGCGAAAAACTGTTTTTT.

Remarks on this clonotype: A much larger clonotype is one base distant, so this may be a read error. The chain is built from TRBV5-6 and TRBJ2-4; maybe TRBD1 (7 bases). The end of the DNA fits TRBJ2-7 better, so the J call may be wrong. This CDR3 spans 16 amino acids. Germline CDR1 reads SGHDT; CDR2 reads YYEEEE. This chain's CDR3 is CARTRGDEAGLLEQYF. The CDR3 nucleotides are TGTGCCCGCACCAGGGGGGACGAGGCAGGGTTGCTCGAGCAGTACTTC.

Ten or more counts support this clonotype. The chain is built from TRBV6-5 and TRBJ1-2; no firm D call. V was shortened by 5 bases and J by 3 bases, with 13 bases between the two germline ends. The CDR3 contains 14 residues. Germline values: CDR1 MNHEY, CDR2 SVGAGI. CDR3 coding DNA: TGTGCCAGCAGTGGATCAGGCATGGACTATGGCTACACCTTC. Translated: CASSGSGMDYGYTF.

In its sample, this clonotype was seen many times. This chain connects TRBV6-5 to TRBJ1-6; D remains unclear. The V end was cut by 0 bases, the J end by 11 bases, with 14 bases between. CDR3 length: 15 residues. Germline V gives CDR1 MNHEY, CDR2 SVGAGI. CDR3 sequence reads: CASSYSFEGETPLHF. The CDR3 DNA reads TGTGCCAGCAGTTACTCGTTCGAGGGTGAGACACCCCTCCACTTT.

This clonotype was observed many times. The chain links TRBV5-4 to TRBJ2-2, with 7 bases identical to TRBD1. This CDR3 spans 15 amino acids. J gave up 4 bases and V 0 bases, and 3 bases lay outside the gene matches. CDR1 and CDR2 from the germline V gene are SGHNT and YYREEE (reference sequence). Here the CDR3 reads CASSLDRGITGELFF. The CDR3 bases are TGTGCCAGCAGCTTGGACAGGGGAATCACCGGGGAGCTGTTTTTT.

In this sample, this clonotype turned up once. A single base separates this from a much larger clone, so it may be a read error. The chain has TRBV5-1 and TRBJ2-7; possibly TRBD2 for D (6 bases). This CDR3 comprises 14 residues. With 5 bases removed from V and 2 bases from J, the gap between germline ends came to 14 bases. Germline lookup yields CDR1 SGHRS and CDR2 YFSETQ. The CDR3 bases are TGCGCCAGCAGGCCTCGACTAGGCCCCTACGAGCAGTACTTC. This gives the protein CASRPRLGPYEQYF.

This clonotype was counted once. A much larger clone differs by one base, so this may be a read error. V and J are TRBV13 and TRBJ2-1; perhaps TRBD2 as D (6 bases). V lost 5 bases and J 8 bases, leaving 19 bases between the germline ends. Germline V gives CDR1 PRHDT, CDR2 FYEKMQ (reference sequence). The CDR3 sequence is 15 residues long. CDR3: CASSPTLRESDEQFF. CDR3 coding DNA: TGTGCCAGCAGCCCTACTTTGCGGGAATCCGATGAGCAGTTCTTC.

This clonotype has ten or more counts. The chain joins TRBV19 to TRBJ1-6; the match to TRBD1 covers 8 bases. The trim removed 4 bases at V and 8 bases at J, leaving 10 bases unmatched. This CDR3 is 16 amino acids long. CDR1 is LNHDA, CDR2 SQIVND, per germline (reference sequence). CDR3 sequence reads: CASSTTGANTYSPLHF. The DNA for the CDR3 is TGTGCCAGTAGTACGACAGGGGCCAATACTTATTCACCCCTCCACTTT.

This clonotype was picked up many times. V gene TRBV18 combines with J gene TRBJ1-1; D is possibly TRBD1 (6 bases). The V and J ends lost 11 bases and 6 bases respectively, with 13 bases between them. The V gene's germline CDR1 is KGHSH and CDR2 LQKENI. The CDR3 is 11 amino acids. CDR3 sequence (DNA): TGTGCCGGAAGGGGGGGCCCTGAAGCTTTCTTT. Its translation: CAGRGGPEAFF.

Regarding this clonotype: A much more abundant neighbour one base away suggests this may be a read error. This chain connects TRBV6-6 to TRBJ1-2; no definite D call. Germline V gene sequence: CDR1 MNHNY, CDR2 SVGAGI (reference sequence). Trimming removed 5 bases at V and 4 bases at J, with 23 bases between. CDR3 length: 17 amino acids. CDR3 sequence (DNA): TGTGCCAGCAGTCTTATCCGAGGTGGGAGAAAGACCTATGGCTACACCTTC. As protein: CASSLIRGGRKTYGYTF.

The table lists this clonotype with many counts. The chain carries TRBV15 and TRBJ2-7; TRBD1 agrees at 11 bases. The CDR3 contains 14 residues. With V trimmed by 4 bases and J by 6 bases, 5 bases remained unmatched. Germline assignment: CDR1 LNHNV and CDR2 YYDKDF (reference sequence). CDR3 amino acids: CATSKGQGAREQYF. The CDR3 nucleotides are TGTGCCACCAGCAAAGGACAGGGGGCGCGCGAGCAGTACTTC.

This clonotype has a count of ten or more. The J gene is TRBJ1-2, the V gene TRBV23-1, with D unresolved. TRBV23-1 is designated an ORF whose function remains uncertain. The CDR3 runs to 17 residues. V was trimmed by 5 bases and J by 4 bases, leaving 23 bases between them. The CDR3 DNA sequence: TGCGCCAGCAGTGACCGGGTGCTACGCAGAAAGACCTATGGCTACACCTTC. Protein product: CASSDRVLRRKTYGYTF.

This clonotype was found many times. The chain has TRBV7-6 and TRBJ1-1, with TRBD1 as a possible D gene (6 bases). V lost 3 bases and J lost 1, with 6 bases in between. The CDR3 totals 13 residues. Per germline, CDR1 SGHVS and CDR2 FNYEAQ. CDR3 nucleotides: TGTGCCAGCAGCTTGGGACAGAACACTGAAGCTTTCTTT. Residues: CASSLGQNTEAFF.

Details on this clonotype: The conserved phenylalanine or tryptophan normally closing the CDR3 is absent here, so this likely arose from a read error. Because the CDR3's place on the DNA is in doubt, the DNA is left out and the CDR3 is given as listed by TCRdb. This sequence joins TRBV7-9 and TRBJ1-2; the table names TRBD1, a call not compared with the DNA. Germline-derived CDR1 and CDR2 are SEHNR and FQNEAQ (reference sequence). The CDR3 region is 17 residues in length, termini included. This CDR3 reads CASNAPVYHGKTYGHTC.

The chain carries TRBV24-1 and TRBJ2-4; D may be TRBD1 (6 bases). Looked up from germline, CDR1 is KGHDR and CDR2 is SFDVKD. The CDR3 has 19 amino acids. V was clipped by 3 bases and J by 0 bases, with 20 bases between them. The CDR3 DNA reads TGTGCCACCAGTGATACCAGGGGTCCAGTATCAGTAGCCAAAAACATTCAGTACTTC. Its translation is CATSDTRGPVSVAKNIQYF.

Note on this clonotype: A much larger clonotype is one base distant, so this may be a read error. The CDR3 bases are TGCGCCAGCAGTAGGTGTTCAAGATCGCGAAAGACCTATGGCTGCACCTTC. Its protein is CASSRCSRSRKTYGCTF. The chain uses TRBV10-1 and TRBJ1-2; D is ambiguous. CDR1 and CDR2 from the germline V gene are WNHNN and SYGVQD (reference sequence). The CDR3 sequence is 17 residues long.

This clonotype was seen many times. The chain links TRBV28 to TRBJ2-7; D is ambiguous. From germline, CDR1 is MDHEN and CDR2 SYDVKM. The V end lost 2 bases, the J end lost 4 bases, and 12 bases lay between the germline ends. This CDR3 is built from 14 residues. CDR3 protein: CASSLAVRLYEQYF. As DNA, the CDR3 is TGTGCCAGCAGTTTAGCCGTCCGATTGTACGAGCAGTACTTC.

This clonotype was seen more than once but under ten times. The rearrangement uses TRBV30 and TRBJ2-7; perhaps TRBD1 as D (6 bases). Germline V CDR1 and CDR2: GTSNPN, SVGIG (reference sequence). With 1 base removed from V and 2 bases from J, the gap between germline ends came to 6 bases. This CDR3 contains 12 residues. CDR3 sequence (DNA): TGTGCCTGGAGTGGGGACACCTACGAGCAGTACTTC. Encoded protein: CAWSGDTYEQYF.

This clonotype was seen ten or more times. The chain couples TRBV30 to TRBJ2-1, with D unclear. Trimming took 8 bases from V and 2 from J, leaving 13 bases between them. The CDR3 has 13 residues. From germline, CDR1 is GTSNPN and CDR2 SVGIG (reference sequence). In DNA, the CDR3 is TGTGCCCGGGCCGGAATTACCTACAATGAGCAGTTCTTC. This gives the protein CARAGITYNEQFF.

Details on this clonotype: A much larger clone sits a single nucleotide away, making a read error possible. The rearrangement uses TRBV5-6 and TRBJ1-2; D unclear. Per germline, CDR1 SGHDT and CDR2 YYEEEE. CDR3 length: 16 residues. The CDR3 DNA reads TGTGCCAGCCGCGACGTCAATAGTCGAAAGACCTATGGCTACATCTTC. Residues: CASRDVNSRKTYGYIF.

This clonotype occurred many times. V usage is TRBV11-1 and J usage is TRBJ1-2; no firm D call. Trimming left V 5 bases short and J 4 bases short, with 23 bases between. The CDR3 is made up of 17 amino acids. From germline, CDR1 is SGHAT and CDR2 FQDESV (reference sequence). The CDR3 is CASSKCRKAGKTYGYTF. CDR3 nucleotide sequence: TGTGCCAGCAGCAAGTGCCGTAAGGCTGGAAAGACCTATGGCTACACCTTC.